This TCR beta chain was sequenced for a study of early T cells in non-severe SARS-CoV-2 infection (dated by TCRdb to 2020 to 2023). The study in broad terms: Because TCR sequencing was done on bulk RNA from unsorted whole blood, the alpha and beta chains could not be paired.

The germline V gene (reference sequence) sets CDR1 to SGHNT and CDR2 to YYREEE. CDR3 length: 15 amino acids, cysteine to phenylalanine. Just the 45-base CDR3 DNA is kept, in frame starting at base 1. V trim: 4 bases; J trim: 8 bases; unmatched bases: 5. Set within a cohort of healthcare workers in London, UK, this nested case-control study involved weekly PCR testing of nasopharyngeal swabs along with blood sampling. Between 23 and 31 March 2020, the week of the UK lockdown, healthcare workers were enrolled and then followed up weekly for as long as 16 weeks. The library was obtained by 5' RACE. TCRdb names NextSeq 500 as the instrument used. In the TCR library protocol, unique molecular identifiers were attached to individual cDNA molecules to correct for PCR bias and sequencing error. Both TCR alpha and beta chains were sequenced, and tight co-correlation was observed between alpha and beta sequence abundances in each sample. The authors' pipeline ran thus. Decombinator V4 was used to annotate the V gene, J gene and CDR3 of the TCR sequences. Expanded TCRs were defined as changing significantly between any two time points under a Poisson model with p below 0.0001. TCR abundances were normalised to the total number of TCRs sequenced in each sample and reported as counts per million. TRAV1-2 paired with TRAJ12, TRAJ20 or TRAJ33 defined MAIT TCRs, while TRAV10 paired with TRAJ18 defined iNKT TCRs. VDJdb, accessed on 1 November 2021, was searched for TCRs annotated for CMV, EBV and SARS-CoV-2, and TCRs annotated for more than one antigen were excluded. TCRdb took the public reads, trimmed them with fastp at Q25, ran MiXCR for clone calling and kept in-frame beta chains. A single entry per CDR3 protein holds the most common genes and DNA from its merged rows. These V and J calls derive from TCRdb rather than the authors' analysis. This sample lists under 60,000 distinct CDR3 sequences; around 5.6% were detected once. The ten largest clonotypes hold 4.5% of the sample.

This clonotype was picked up a small number of times. Its antigen remains unidentified. The sample holds no much larger clone one base away, and base qualities are not on file. Results the study describes overall, beyond this receptor: VDJdb matching was skewed toward anti-spike CD8 responses and likely underestimated virus-specific expansions by missing private and CD4 specificities.

The TCR was taken from an adult who was a healthcare worker with PCR-confirmed SARS-CoV-2 infection or an uninfected control (not recorded which). This chain is built from TRBV5-4 and TRBJ2-1, and 14 junction bases match TRBD2. Sequencing was done on a sample of whole blood. The CDR3 protein sequence reads: CASSLTSGRAYEQFF. The DNA reads TGTGCCAGCAGCCTGACTAGCGGGAGGGCCTATGAGCAGTTCTTC.